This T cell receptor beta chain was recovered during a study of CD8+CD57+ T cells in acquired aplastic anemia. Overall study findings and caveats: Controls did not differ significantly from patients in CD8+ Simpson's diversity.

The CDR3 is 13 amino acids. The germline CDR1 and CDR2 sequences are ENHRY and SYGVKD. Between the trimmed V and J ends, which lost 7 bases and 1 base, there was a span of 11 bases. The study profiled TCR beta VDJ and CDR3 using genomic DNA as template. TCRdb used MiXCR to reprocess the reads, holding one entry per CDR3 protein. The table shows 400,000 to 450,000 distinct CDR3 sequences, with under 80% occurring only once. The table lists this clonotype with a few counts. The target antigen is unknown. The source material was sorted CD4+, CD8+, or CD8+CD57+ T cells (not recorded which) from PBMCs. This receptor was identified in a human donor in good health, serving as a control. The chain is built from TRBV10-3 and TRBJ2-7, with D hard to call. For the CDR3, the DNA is TGTGCCATCACCCCAGGAGTTTCCTACGAGCAGTACTTC. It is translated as CAITPGVSYEQYF.